This is a list of T cell receptor beta chains from one sample in a study of cytomegalovirus exposure and HLA in healthy donors. The data were produced by immunoSEQ multiplex PCR, yet TCRdb's version contains in-frame clones alone and is incomplete. The sample holds about 150,000 clones, 65% to 75% seen once. Sequencing was performed on PBMCs. Receptors were obtained from a man in his thirties or forties in good health and CMV-seronegative. Both conserved end residues are part of each CDR3. D genes are given only for firm matches. Clone size is stated in some rows and not others, as once, few, many or a class when expanded.

D: TRBD2
V: TRBV9
size: -
J: TRBJ2-3
CDR3: CASSVGVSSGEDTQYF
DNA: TGTGCCAGCAGCGTAGGAGTATCGAGCGGGGAAGATACGCAGTATTTT

D: -
V: TRBV19
size: -
J: TRBJ1-1
CDR3: CASTWGPTPLNTEAFF
DNA: TGTGCCAGTACGTGGGGGCCGACACCTTTGAACACTGAAGCTTTCTTT

D: -
V: TRBV2
size: -
J: TRBJ2-3
CDR3: CASSRPRDTSTDTQYF
DNA: TGTGCCAGCAGTCGCCCTCGGGATACTAGCACAGATACGCAGTATTTT

D: TRBD2
V: TRBV7-2
size: -
J: TRBJ2-7
CDR3: CASSTAAGGSYEQYF
DNA: TGTGCCAGCAGCACCGCAGCGGGGGGTTCCTACGAGCAGTACTTC

D: TRBD2
V: TRBV11-2
size: -
J: TRBJ2-3
CDR3: CASSFGLAGSDTQYF
DNA: TGTGCCAGCAGCTTCGGGCTAGCGGGGTCAGATACGCAGTATTTT

D: -
V: TRBV29-1
size: once
J: TRBJ1-1
CDR3: CSVPTGNTEAFF
DNA: TGCAGCGTACCGACGGGGAACACTGAAGCTTTCTTT

D: TRBD1
V: TRBV6-1
size: -
J: TRBJ1-1
CDR3: CASSQTQGGRAFF
DNA: TGTGCCAGCAGTCAAACGCAGGGGGGAAGGGCTTTCTTT

D: TRBD2
V: TRBV6-1
size: few
J: TRBJ2-3
CDR3: CASRTGLASDTQYF
DNA: TGTGCCAGCAGGACGGGACTAGCTTCAGATACGCAGTATTTT

D: -
V: TRBV5-4
size: few
J: TRBJ2-2
CDR3: CASSPVGASNTGELFF
DNA: TGTGCCAGCAGCCCCGTAGGGGCGTCGAACACCGGGGAGCTGTTTTTT

D: -
V: TRBV7-2
size: -
J: TRBJ2-1
CDR3: CASSFLGLENNEQFF
DNA: TGTGCCAGCAGCTTCCTCGGACTGGAAAACAATGAGCAGTTCTTC

D: TRBD1
V: TRBV2
size: -
J: TRBJ1-2
CDR3: CASSLRGQNGYTF
DNA: TGTGCCAGCAGCCTCAGGGGGCAGAATGGCTACACCTTC

D: TRBD1
V: TRBV6-1
size: -
J: TRBJ2-7
CDR3: CASTTGGTSYEQYF
DNA: TGTGCCAGCACCACAGGGGGAACCTCCTACGAGCAGTACTTC

D: -
V: TRBV6-4
size: -
J: TRBJ2-2
CDR3: CAIPNGGWFPGELFF
DNA: TGTGCCATCCCCAACGGGGGTTGGTTCCCCGGGGAGCTGTTTTTT

D: -
V: TRBV7-8
size: -
J: TRBJ2-2
CDR3: CASSFPVGGGELFF
DNA: TGTGCCAGCAGCTTCCCGGTGGGAGGCGGGGAGCTGTTTTTT

D: -
V: TRBV10-1
size: -
J: TRBJ1-1
CDR3: CASKRQVPNTEAFF
DNA: TGCGCCAGCAAACGACAGGTCCCGAACACTGAAGCTTTCTTT

D: TRBD2
V: TRBV7-2
size: -
J: TRBJ2-1
CDR3: CASSLAGLVKHEQFF
DNA: TGTGCCAGCAGCTTAGCGGGACTAGTCAAGCATGAGCAGTTCTTC

D: -
V: TRBV5-1
size: -
J: TRBJ2-1
CDR3: CASSGAQRDFRNEQFF
DNA: TGCGCCAGCAGCGGGGCACAGAGAGACTTTAGGAATGAGCAGTTCTTC

D: TRBD1
V: TRBV4-1
size: -
J: TRBJ2-1
CDR3: CASSQERTGANEQFF
DNA: TGCGCCAGCAGCCAAGAACGGACAGGGGCGAATGAGCAGTTCTTC

D: -
V: TRBV5-6
size: -
J: TRBJ2-6
CDR3: CASSYGQISGANVLTF
DNA: TGTGCCAGCAGCTACGGACAGATATCTGGGGCCAACGTCCTGACTTTC

D: TRBD2
V: TRBV6-6
size: few
J: TRBJ2-7
CDR3: CASSSAGTSSSYEQYF
DNA: TGTGCCAGCAGTTCCGCCGGGACTAGCAGCTCCTACGAGCAGTACTTC

D: -
V: TRBV5-1
size: -
J: TRBJ2-5
CDR3: CASSGTVLGAETQYF
DNA: TGCGCCAGCAGCGGAACAGTTTTAGGGGCAGAGACCCAGTACTTC

D: -
V: TRBV30
size: -
J: TRBJ1-1
CDR3: CAWRGGDSRAFF
DNA: TGTGCCTGGAGAGGAGGGGATTCGAGGGCTTTCTTT

D: -
V: TRBV6-5
size: -
J: TRBJ1-1
CDR3: CASSYSTAAEAFF
DNA: TGTGCCAGCAGTTACTCGACAGCTGCTGAAGCTTTCTTT

D: -
V: TRBV28
size: -
J: TRBJ1-4
CDR3: CASSAGTFHNEKLFF
DNA: TGTGCCAGCAGTGCCGGGACATTTCACAATGAAAAACTGTTTTTT

D: TRBD2
V: TRBV2
size: -
J: TRBJ2-1
CDR3: CASRVASGDYNEQFF
DNA: TGTGCCAGCAGGGTTGCTAGCGGGGACTACAATGAGCAGTTCTTC

D: -
V: TRBV6-5
size: -
J: TRBJ2-3
CDR3: CASSYRGTTDTQYF
DNA: TGTGCCAGCAGTTACAGGGGTACCACAGATACGCAGTATTTT

D: -
V: TRBV5-1
size: few
J: TRBJ1-1
CDR3: CASSPSTGNTEAFF
DNA: TGCGCCAGCAGCCCTTCGACAGGTAACACTGAAGCTTTCTTT

D: TRBD1
V: TRBV5-1
size: -
J: TRBJ2-5
CDR3: CASTQGATSGETQYF
DNA: TGCGCCAGCACCCAGGGGGCAACCTCGGGAGAGACCCAGTACTTC

D: TRBD2
V: TRBV5-1
size: -
J: TRBJ2-1
CDR3: CASRISGGASSYNEQFF
DNA: TGCGCCAGCAGGATTAGCGGGGGGGCCAGCTCCTACAATGAGCAGTTCTTC

D: -
V: TRBV21-1
size: -
J: TRBJ1-1
CDR3: CASSKAQGAPNTEAFF
DNA: TGTGCCAGCAGCAAAGCACAAGGGGCCCCGAACACTGAAGCTTTCTTT

D: -
V: TRBV6-1
size: -
J: TRBJ1-5
CDR3: CAAVRDSNQPQHF
DNA: TGTGCCGCGGTACGCGATAGCAATCAGCCCCAGCATTTT

D: TRBD1
V: TRBV10-3
size: -
J: TRBJ2-3
CDR3: CAIRGTGETDTQYF
DNA: TGTGCCATCAGGGGGACAGGGGAGACAGATACGCAGTATTTT

D: -
V: TRBV19
size: once
J: TRBJ2-5
CDR3: CASSQDSRQGEETQYF
DNA: TGTGCCAGTAGCCAAGACAGCCGTCAAGGGGAAGAGACCCAGTACTTC

D: TRBD1
V: TRBV28
size: -
J: TRBJ1-2
CDR3: CASTAGGGGYGYTF
DNA: TGTGCCAGCACCGCAGGGGGTGGAGGGTATGGCTACACCTTC

D: -
V: TRBV5-1
size: -
J: TRBJ1-4
CDR3: CASSLQGGTNEKLFF
DNA: TGCGCCAGCAGCTTACAGGGTGGAACTAATGAAAAACTGTTTTTT

D: TRBD1
V: TRBV4-3
size: -
J: TRBJ2-7
CDR3: CASSPAGTGGEQYF
DNA: TGCGCCAGCAGCCCTGCCGGGACAGGGGGCGAGCAGTACTTC

D: TRBD2
V: TRBV10-3
size: -
J: TRBJ2-1
CDR3: CASRPAGEYNEQFF
DNA: TGTGCCTCCCGTCCGGCGGGGGAGTACAATGAGCAGTTCTTC

D: TRBD1
V: TRBV5-1
size: -
J: TRBJ1-2
CDR3: CASSSVGTDLNYGYTF
DNA: TGCGCCAGCAGCTCAGTCGGGACAGACCTAAACTATGGCTACACCTTC

D: TRBD2
V: TRBV9
size: -
J: TRBJ2-1
CDR3: CASSVAESGGRVEQFF
DNA: TGTGCCAGCAGCGTAGCTGAGAGCGGGGGGCGGGTTGAGCAGTTCTTC

D: -
V: TRBV5-1
size: -
J: TRBJ1-6
CDR3: CASSLVQGPDNSPLHF
DNA: TGCGCCAGCAGCTTGGTACAGGGTCCGGATAATTCACCCCTCCACTTT

D: -
V: TRBV7-3
size: -
J: TRBJ1-2
CDR3: CASSAQGTNGYTF
DNA: TGTGCCAGCAGCGCTCAGGGGACCAATGGCTACACCTTC

D: -
V: TRBV20-1
size: -
J: TRBJ2-3
CDR3: CSPADTDTQYF
DNA: TGCAGTCCGGCCGACACGGATACGCAGTATTTT

D: -
V: TRBV5-4
size: -
J: TRBJ2-3
CDR3: CASSLLADTQYF
DNA: TGTGCCAGCAGCTTGTTGGCCGATACGCAGTATTTT

D: -
V: TRBV7-6
size: -
J: TRBJ2-5
CDR3: CASSRAGWETQYF
DNA: TGTGCCAGCAGCCGAGCGGGTTGGGAGACCCAGTACTTC